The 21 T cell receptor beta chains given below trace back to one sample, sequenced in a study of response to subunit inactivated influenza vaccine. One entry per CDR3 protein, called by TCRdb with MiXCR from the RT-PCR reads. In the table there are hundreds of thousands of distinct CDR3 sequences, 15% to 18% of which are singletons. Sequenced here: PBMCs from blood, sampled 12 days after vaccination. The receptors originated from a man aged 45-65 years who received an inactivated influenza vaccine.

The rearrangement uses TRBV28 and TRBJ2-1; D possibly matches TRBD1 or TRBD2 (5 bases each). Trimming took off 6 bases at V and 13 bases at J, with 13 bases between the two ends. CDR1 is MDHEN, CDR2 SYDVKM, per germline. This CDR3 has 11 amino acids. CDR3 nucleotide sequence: TGTGCCAGCAGCAACGGGGCAGACCAGTTCTTC. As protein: CASSNGADQFF.

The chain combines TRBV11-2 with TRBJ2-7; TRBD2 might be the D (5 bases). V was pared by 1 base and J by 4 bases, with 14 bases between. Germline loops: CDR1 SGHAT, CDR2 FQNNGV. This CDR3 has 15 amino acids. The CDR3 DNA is TGTGCCAGCAGCTTAGGACGGCGGGTGGGGTACGAGCAGTACTTC. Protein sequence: CASSLGRRVGYEQYF.

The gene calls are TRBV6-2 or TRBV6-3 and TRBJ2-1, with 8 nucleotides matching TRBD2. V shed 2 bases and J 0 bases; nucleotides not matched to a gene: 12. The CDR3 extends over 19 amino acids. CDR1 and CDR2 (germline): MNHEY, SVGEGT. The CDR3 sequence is CASSYRIKRGPSSYNEQFF. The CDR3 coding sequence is TGTGCCAGCAGTTACCGAATTAAGCGGGGGCCGAGCTCCTACAATGAGCAGTTCTTC.

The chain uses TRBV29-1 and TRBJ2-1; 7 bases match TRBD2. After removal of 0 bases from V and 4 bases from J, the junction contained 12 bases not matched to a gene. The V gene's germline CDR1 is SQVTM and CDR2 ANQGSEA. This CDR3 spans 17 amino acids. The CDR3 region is CSVEELKTSAYYNEQFF. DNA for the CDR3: TGCAGCGTTGAAGAGCTCAAAACTAGCGCCTATTACAATGAGCAGTTCTTC.

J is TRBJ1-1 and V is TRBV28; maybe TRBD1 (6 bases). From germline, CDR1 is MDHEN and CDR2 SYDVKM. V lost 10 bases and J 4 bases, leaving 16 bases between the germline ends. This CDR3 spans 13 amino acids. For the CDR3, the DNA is TGTGCCATCACAGGGAGGGAGGGCACTGAAGCTTTCTTT. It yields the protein CAITGREGTEAFF.

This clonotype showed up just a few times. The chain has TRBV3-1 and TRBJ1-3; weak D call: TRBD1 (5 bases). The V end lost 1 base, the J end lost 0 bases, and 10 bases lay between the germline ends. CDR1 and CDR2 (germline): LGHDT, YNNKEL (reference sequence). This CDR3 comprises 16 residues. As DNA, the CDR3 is TGTGCCAGCAGCCAAGGCTTGACAGTCTCTGGAAACACCATATATTTT. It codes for CASSQGLTVSGNTIYF. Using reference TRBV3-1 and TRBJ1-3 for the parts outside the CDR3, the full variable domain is DTAVSQTPKYLVTQMGNDKSIKCEQNLGHDTMYWYKQDSKKFLKIMFSYNNKELIINETVPNRFSPKSPDKAHLNLHINSLELGDSAVYFCASSQGLTVSGNTIYFGEGSWLTVV.

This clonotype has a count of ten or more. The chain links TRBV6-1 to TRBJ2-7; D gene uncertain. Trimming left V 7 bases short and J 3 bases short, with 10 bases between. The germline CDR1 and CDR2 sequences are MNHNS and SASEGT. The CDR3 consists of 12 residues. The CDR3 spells CASTPFGYEQYF. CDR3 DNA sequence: TGTGCCAGCACCCCCTTTGGCTACGAGCAGTACTTC.

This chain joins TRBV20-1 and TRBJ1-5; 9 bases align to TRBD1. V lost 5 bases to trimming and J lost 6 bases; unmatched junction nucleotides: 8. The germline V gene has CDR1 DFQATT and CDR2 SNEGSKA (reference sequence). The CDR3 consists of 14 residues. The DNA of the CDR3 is TGCAGTGCTGGACCGGGACAGGGTGGTCAGCCCCAGCATTTT. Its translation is CSAGPGQGGQPQHF.

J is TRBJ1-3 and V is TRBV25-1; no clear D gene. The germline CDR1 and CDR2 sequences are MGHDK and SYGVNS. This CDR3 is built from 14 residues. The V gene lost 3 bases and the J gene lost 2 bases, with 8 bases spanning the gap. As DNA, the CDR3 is TGTGCCAGCAGTGAGTGGGGAGCTGGAAACACCATATATTTT. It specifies CASSEWGAGNTIYF.

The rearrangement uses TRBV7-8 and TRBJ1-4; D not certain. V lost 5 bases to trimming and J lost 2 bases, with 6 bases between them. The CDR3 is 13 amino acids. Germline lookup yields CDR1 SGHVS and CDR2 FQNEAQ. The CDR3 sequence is CASSLNTNEKLFF. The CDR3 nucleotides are TGTGCCAGCAGCCTAAATACTAATGAAAAACTGTTTTTT.

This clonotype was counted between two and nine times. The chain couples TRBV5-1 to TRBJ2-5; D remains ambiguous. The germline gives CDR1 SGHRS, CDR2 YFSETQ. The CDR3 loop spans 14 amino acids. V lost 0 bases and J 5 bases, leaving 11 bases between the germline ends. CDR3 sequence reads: CASSLEPRRETQYF. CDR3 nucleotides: TGCGCCAGCAGCTTGGAACCTAGAAGGGAGACCCAGTACTTC.

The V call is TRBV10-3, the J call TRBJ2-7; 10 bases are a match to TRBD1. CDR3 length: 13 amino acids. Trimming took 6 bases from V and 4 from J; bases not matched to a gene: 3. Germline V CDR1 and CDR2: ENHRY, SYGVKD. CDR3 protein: CAIRAGQGYEQYF. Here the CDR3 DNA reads TGTGCCATCAGGGCGGGACAGGGGTACGAGCAGTACTTC.

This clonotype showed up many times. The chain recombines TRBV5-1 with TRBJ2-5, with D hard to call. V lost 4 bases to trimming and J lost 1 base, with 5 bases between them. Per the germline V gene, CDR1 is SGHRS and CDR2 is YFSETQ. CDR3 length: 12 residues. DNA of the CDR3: TGCGCCAGCAGCCAATCCCAAGAGACCCAGTACTTC. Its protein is CASSQSQETQYF.

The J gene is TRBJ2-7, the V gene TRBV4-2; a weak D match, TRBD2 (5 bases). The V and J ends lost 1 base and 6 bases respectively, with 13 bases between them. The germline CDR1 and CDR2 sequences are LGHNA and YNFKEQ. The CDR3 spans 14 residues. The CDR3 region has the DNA TGTGCCAGCAGCCAAGTAGCGCCAGTTCGCGAGCAGTACTTC. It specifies CASSQVAPVREQYF.

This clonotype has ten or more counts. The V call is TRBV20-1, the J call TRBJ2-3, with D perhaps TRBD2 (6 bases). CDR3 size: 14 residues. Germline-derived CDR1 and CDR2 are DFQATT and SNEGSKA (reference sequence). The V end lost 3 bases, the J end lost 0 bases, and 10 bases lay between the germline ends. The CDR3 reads CSASRAGSTDTQYF. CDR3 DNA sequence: TGCAGTGCTAGTAGGGCGGGGAGCACAGATACGCAGTATTTT.

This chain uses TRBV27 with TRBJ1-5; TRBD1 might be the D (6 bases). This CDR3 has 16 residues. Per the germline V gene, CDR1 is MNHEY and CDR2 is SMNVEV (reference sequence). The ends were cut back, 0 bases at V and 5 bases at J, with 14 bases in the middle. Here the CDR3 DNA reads TGTGCCAGCAGTTTATCGGCAGGGGAAGGGCATCAGCCCCAGCATTTT. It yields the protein CASSLSAGEGHQPQHF.

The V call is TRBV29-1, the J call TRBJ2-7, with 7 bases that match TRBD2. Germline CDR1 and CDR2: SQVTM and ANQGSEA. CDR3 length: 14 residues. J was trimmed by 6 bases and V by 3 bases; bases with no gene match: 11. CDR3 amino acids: CSVEGEGAPFEQYF. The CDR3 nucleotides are TGCAGCGTTGAGGGGGAGGGAGCCCCCTTCGAGCAGTACTTC.

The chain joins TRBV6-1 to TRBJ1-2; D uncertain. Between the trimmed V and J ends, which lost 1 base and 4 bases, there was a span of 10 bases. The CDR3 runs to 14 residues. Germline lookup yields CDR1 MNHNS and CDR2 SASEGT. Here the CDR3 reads CASSEVGRAYGYTF. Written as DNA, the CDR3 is TGTGCCAGCAGTGAAGTCGGCAGAGCCTATGGCTACACCTTC.

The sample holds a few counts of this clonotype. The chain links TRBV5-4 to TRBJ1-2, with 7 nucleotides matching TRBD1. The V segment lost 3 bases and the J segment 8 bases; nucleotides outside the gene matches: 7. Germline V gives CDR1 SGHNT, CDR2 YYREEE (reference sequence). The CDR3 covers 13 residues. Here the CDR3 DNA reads TGTGCCAGCAGCTGGGGACAGAGGGACGGCTACACCTTC. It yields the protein CASSWGQRDGYTF.

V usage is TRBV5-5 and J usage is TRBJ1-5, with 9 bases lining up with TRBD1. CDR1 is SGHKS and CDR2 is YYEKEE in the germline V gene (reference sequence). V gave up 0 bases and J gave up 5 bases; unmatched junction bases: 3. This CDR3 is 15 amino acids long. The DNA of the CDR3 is TGTGCCAGCAGCTTGGGACAGGGGGGAGATCAGCCCCAGCATTTT. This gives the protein CASSLGQGGDQPQHF.

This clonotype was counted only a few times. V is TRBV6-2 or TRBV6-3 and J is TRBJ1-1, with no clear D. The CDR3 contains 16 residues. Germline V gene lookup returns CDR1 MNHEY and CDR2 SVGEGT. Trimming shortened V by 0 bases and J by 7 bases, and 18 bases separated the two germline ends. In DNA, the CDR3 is TGTGCCAGCAGTTACTCGAGTAAAGGGAGGCCCCATGAAGCTTTCTTT. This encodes CASSYSSKGRPHEAFF.